These 8 T cell receptor beta chains originate from one sample sequenced in a study of T cell responses to AZD1222 COVID-19 vaccine. Sequenced by immunoSEQ multiplex PCR; TCRdb stores in-frame clones only, minus some. The repertoire holds under 200,000 clones, 94% seen once, with approximately 0.64% in the top ten. The sequences come from peripheral blood, collected on day 0 of AZD1222 vaccination. Receptors originate from an adult in good health.

The chain combines TRBV19 with TRBJ1-1, with a tentative D call TRBD1 (5 bases). V dropped 0 bases and J dropped 6 bases, with 11 bases sitting between them. The CDR3 loop spans 14 amino acids. Germline lookup yields CDR1 LNHDA and CDR2 SQIVND (reference sequence). Here the CDR3 DNA reads TGTGCCAGTAGTATAGATCTGGGGGGACCTGAAGCTTTCTTT. This sequence encodes CASSIDLGGPEAFF.

J is TRBJ1-5 and V is TRBV19; D might be TRBD1 (6 bases). The CDR3 contains 16 residues. Germline values: CDR1 LNHDA, CDR2 SQIVND (reference sequence). Between the trimmed V and J ends, which lost 5 bases and 1 base, there was a span of 15 bases. Here the CDR3 DNA reads TGTGCCAGTAGTCCCGTCCAGGGGAAAAGCAATCAGCCCCAGCATTTT. This encodes CASSPVQGKSNQPQHF.

The V and J genes are TRBV25-1 and TRBJ1-2, with 9 bases that match TRBD1. Germline-derived CDR1 and CDR2 are MGHDK and SYGVNS. The CDR3 is 13 residues long. The ends lost 2 bases at V and 8 bases at J; junction bases unmatched: 3. The CDR3 reads CASSEGTGSGYTF. The DNA of the CDR3 is TGTGCCAGCAGTGAAGGGACAGGGAGCGGCTACACCTTC.

The CDR3 is CAISGGTGGYTF. The CDR3 DNA reads TGTGCCATCAGTGGGGGGACAGGTGGCTACACCTTC. The chain has TRBV10-3 and TRBJ1-2; 8 bases line up with TRBD1. The CDR3 sequence is 12 residues long. CDR1 is ENHRY, CDR2 SYGVKD, per germline. Trimming at V came to 4 bases and at J to 7 bases, leaving 2 bases not matched to a gene.

The gene calls are TRBV19 and TRBJ2-3; possibly TRBD2 for D (8 bases). The CDR3 contains 22 residues. Trimming stripped 4 bases from V and 7 bases from J, with 39 bases between. Germline loops: CDR1 LNHDA, CDR2 SQIVND (reference sequence). The CDR3 bases are TGTGCCAGTAGTACAACAGGGGAGGACTCTCTAGCGGGCCCGGCCGAGGTAAATACGCAGTATTTT. Its protein product is CASSTTGEDSLAGPAEVNTQYF.

The CDR3 DNA is TGTGCCAGCATCCCCAGGGAGAACACCGGGGAGCTGTTTTTT. This gives the protein CASIPRENTGELFF. This chain joins TRBV6-5 and TRBJ2-2; maybe TRBD1 (5 bases). The CDR3 has 14 amino acids. Germline assignment: CDR1 MNHEY and CDR2 SVGAGI. V dropped 7 bases and J dropped 1 base, with 10 bases sitting between them.

V is TRBV19 and J is TRBJ2-5; 11 bases match TRBD1. J gave up 2 bases and V 6 bases, and 8 bases lay outside the gene matches. Germline-derived CDR1 and CDR2 are LNHDA and SQIVND (reference sequence). CDR3 length: 16 residues. The CDR3 DNA reads as TGTGCCAGTAGCGACCCGGGACAGGGGGTACAAGAGACCCAGTACTTC. Protein sequence: CASSDPGQGVQETQYF.

This clone has more than one count but fewer than ten. The chain combines TRBV21-1 with TRBJ2-3; no DNA check was done on the table's D call, TRBD1. TRBV21-1 is deemed a pseudogene. This CDR3 has 16 amino acids. In DNA, the CDR3 is TGTGCCAGCAGCAAAGGTCGGACAGGGAGCACAGATACGCAGTATTTT. It encodes CASSKGRTGSTDTQYF.